The clone carrying this T cell receptor beta chain was seen only once. No antigen is known for it. Investigators isolated RNA and reverse transcribed it into cDNA to act as the sequencing template. Data came from immunoSEQ multiplex PCR; TCRdb stores just in-frame clones and leaves some out. The table records a few hundred thousand clones, roughly two thirds of them present only once. Germline CDR1 and CDR2: SQVTM and ANQGSEA. The V and J ends lost 8 bases and 4 bases, in that order; junction bases with no gene match: 12. The CDR3 consists of 17 residues. The source of the sample is a study of CD8+ T cells in alopecia areata. Looking at the study overall: At a dose of 5 to 10 mg twice daily, oral tofacitinib was given to treated patients. Tofacitinib ran for 6 to 18 months before 6 months off drug. Whole-study results and caveats: Normal skin's resident alphabeta T cells are sequenced alongside lesional scalp T cells.

The sequencing here drew on CD4+ T cells sorted from blood, taken at week 0. The sequence derives from a human donor with alopecia areata. V usage is TRBV29-1 and J usage is TRBJ2-3, with 16 nucleotides matching TRBD2. CDR3 residues: CSCSGLAGGPGADTQYF. DNA of the CDR3: TGCAGCTGTTCGGGACTAGCGGGGGGGCCCGGAGCAGATACGCAGTATTTT.